Included here is one TCR beta chain sequence, with context. TCRdb keeps only in-frame clones here, not all; method: immunoSEQ multiplex PCR. The data contain about 440,000 clones, approximately 90% of them seen just once; the ten biggest clones take up about 2%. This sample is drawn from a study of blood T cell repertoires in COVID-19. Study in general: Whether acute or convalescent, the COVID-19 samples came from the United States, Italy and Spain.

Deletions cut 7 bases from V and 7 bases from J, with 7 bases between. CDR1 is ENHRY, CDR2 SYGVKD, per germline. The CDR3 extends over 10 amino acids. This receptor was identified in a woman under 30 with acute COVID-19. The rearrangement uses TRBV10-3 and TRBJ1-2; D perhaps matches TRBD1 (5 bases). Sequenced: PBMCs or T cells enriched from blood (not recorded which). The CDR3 DNA reads as TGTGCCATCAACAGGTCTGGCTACACCTTC. Protein sequence: CAINRSGYTF.